This T cell receptor (beta chain) appears in the sequencing data of a study of shared clonotypes between healthy human individuals. Assay: immunoSEQ multiplex PCR; the TCRdb copy retains only in-frame clones and omits some. The sample has millions of clones, 95% seen once. Germline loops: CDR1 GTSNPN, CDR2 SVGIG (reference sequence). The CDR3 has 11 amino acids. V was clipped by 4 bases and J by 8 bases, with 9 bases between them. This clone was recorded a few times. Source material: naive CD4+ T cells sorted from blood. Specified subset: CD45RA+ positively selected. V is TRBV30 and J is TRBJ1-3; D uncertain. This TCR came from a man aged 18 to 29 in good health. The CDR3 loop reads CAWTPLDTIYF. The CDR3 bases are TGTGCCTGGACCCCCTTAGACACCATATATTTT.